A selection of T cell receptor beta chains follows, all from one sample in a study of response to subunit inactivated influenza vaccine. TCRdb reprocessed the RT-PCR reads with MiXCR, giving one entry per CDR3 protein. There are 600,000 to 850,000 distinct CDR3 sequences in the sample; about 15% occur only once, and 7.5% to 9% lies in the top ten. The sequences come from PBMCs from blood, collected around 14 days before vaccination. These receptors all stem from a man in his fifties who received an inactivated influenza vaccine. Both conserved end residues are part of each CDR3.

V	J	CDR3
TRBV9	TRBJ2-7	CASSVAPTSTGGYEQYF
TRBV5-6	TRBJ2-2	CASTLGPTNTGELFF
TRBV29-1	TRBJ2-1	CSVELRAGPSYNEQFF
TRBV20-1	TRBJ2-3	CSAQSGTDTQYF
TRBV12-3/TRBV12-4	TRBJ2-1	CASEFGNEQFF
TRBV3-1	TRBJ1-5	CASSRQGLQPQHF
TRBV12-3/TRBV12-4	TRBJ2-2	CASSFSSGKTGELFF
TRBV4-1	TRBJ2-7	CASSQVGGVGEQYF
TRBV28	TRBJ2-4	CASSSPARLDIQYF
TRBV7-8	TRBJ2-3	CASRRGQTTDTQYF
TRBV29-1	TRBJ1-5	CSVATGVGNQPQHF
TRBV20-1	TRBJ2-1	CSAKSTSWLYNEQFF
TRBV12-3/TRBV12-4	TRBJ1-4	CASSSKTAFLNQFF
TRBV9	TRBJ2-1	CASSASGLASPDEQFF
TRBV7-2	TRBJ2-1	CASSFTGEGSYNEQFF
TRBV5-1	TRBJ2-7	CASSDRRGHLEQYF
TRBV7-2	TRBJ2-5	CASSFSLGETQYF
TRBV2	TRBJ2-1	CASRVDRVYNEQFF
TRBV25-1	TRBJ2-3	CASSEAGTDTQYF
TRBV6-1	TRBJ1-2	CASIGSGDYGYTF
TRBV7-2	TRBJ2-1	CASMASGYGEQFF
TRBV5-5	TRBJ1-2	CASRAPGQIYGYTF
TRBV2	TRBJ2-2	CASNRGVDTGELFF
TRBV6-5	TRBJ2-7	CASSLFEGIEGEQYF